This T cell receptor (beta chain) was recorded in a study of beta chain features in type 1 diabetes. In the case of this clone: Other DNA variants within this sample encode the same CDR3.

What was sequenced were expressed TCRB transcripts, since all of the isolated RNA had been reverse transcribed. Repertoires were generated with immunoSEQ multiplex PCR, while TCRdb's copy carries only in-frame clones and drops some. The sample lists a few hundred thousand clones, 25% to 30% occurring once. Germline-derived CDR1 and CDR2 are DFQATT and SNEGSKA (reference sequence). CDR3 length: 10 residues. Trimming stripped 6 bases from V and 4 bases from J, with 6 bases between. This sequence was found in a man between 25 and 39 years old in good health. The sample taken for sequencing was central memory CD4+ T cells from blood. V gene TRBV20-1 combines with J gene TRBJ2-5; D call uncertain. For the CDR3, the DNA is TGCAGTGCGGGCCTAGAGACCCAGTACTTC. It codes for CSAGLETQYF.